The T cell receptor beta chain described here comes from a study of T cells in Graves' hyperthyroidism and ophthalmopathy. Points from the study as a whole: Most thyroid-expanded clonotypes above 0.001 were also found in blood.

Researchers took RNA transcripts and amplified the TCR beta CDR3 regions from them. The HTBI primer set served for first-round RT-PCR of the TCR CDR3. TCRdb recomputed calls from the multiplex PCR reads with MiXCR, one row per CDR3 protein. The sample holds around 600,000 distinct CDR3 sequences; 11% to 15% are singletons and the top ten take roughly 6.9%. Germline CDR1 reads SGHVS; CDR2 reads FQNEAQ. Trimming took 5 bases from V and 3 from J, leaving 13 bases between them. The CDR3 is 14 residues long. To note about this clonotype: Its cognate antigen is unknown.

The sequence derives from a woman between 18 and 29 years old with Graves' ophthalmopathy. Sequencing used blood. The V call is TRBV7-8, the J call TRBJ2-5; D unclear. The CDR3 region is CASSQDGLEETQYF. CDR3 coding DNA: TGTGCCAGCAGCCAGGACGGGTTGGAAGAGACCCAGTACTTC.